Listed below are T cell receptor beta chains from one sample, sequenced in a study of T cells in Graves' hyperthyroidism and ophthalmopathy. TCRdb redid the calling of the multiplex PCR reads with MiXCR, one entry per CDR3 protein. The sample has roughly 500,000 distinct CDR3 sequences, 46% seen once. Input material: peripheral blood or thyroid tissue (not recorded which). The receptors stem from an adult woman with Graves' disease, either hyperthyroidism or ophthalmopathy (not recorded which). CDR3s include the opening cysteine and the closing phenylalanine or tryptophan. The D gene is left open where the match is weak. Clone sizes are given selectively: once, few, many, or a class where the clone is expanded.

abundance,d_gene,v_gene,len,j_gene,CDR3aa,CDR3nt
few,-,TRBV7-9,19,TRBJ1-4,CASSVSGPGEVWTNEKLFF,TGTGCCAGCAGCGTTTCCGGACCGGGAGAGGTTTGGACTAATGAAAAACTGTTTTTT
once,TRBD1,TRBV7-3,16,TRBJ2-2,CASSCAGGPNTGELLF,TGTGCCAGCAGCTGCGCAGGGGGCCCGAACACCGGGGAGCTGCTTTTT
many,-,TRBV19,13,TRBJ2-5,CASSLLLQETQYF,TGTGCCAGTAGTCTTCTGCTACAAGAGACCCAGTACTTC
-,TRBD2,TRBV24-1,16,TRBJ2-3,CATSEVTSGATDTQYF,TGTGCCACCAGTGAGGTCACTAGCGGGGCCACAGATACGCAGTATTTT
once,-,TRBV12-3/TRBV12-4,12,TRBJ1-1,CASSLNGIEAFF,TGTGCCAGCAGTTTAAACGGAATTGAAGCTTTCTTT
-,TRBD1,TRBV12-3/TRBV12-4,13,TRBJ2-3,CASSQGATDTQYF,TGTGCCAGCAGCCAGGGGGCAACAGATACGCAGTATTTT
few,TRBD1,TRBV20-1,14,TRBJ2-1,CSARETGLINEQFF,TGCAGTGCTAGGGAGACAGGGTTGATCAATGAGCAGTTCTTC
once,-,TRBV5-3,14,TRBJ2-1,CASNGHSGKGEQFF,TGTGCCAGCAACGGACATTCAGGGAAGGGTGAGCAGTTCTTC
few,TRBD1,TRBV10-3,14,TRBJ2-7,CATYPDRSSYEQYF,TGTGCGACCTATCCGGACAGGAGCTCCTACGAGCAGTACTTC
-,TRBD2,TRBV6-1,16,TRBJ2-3,CATSESGRDRRDTQYF,TGTGCCACCAGTGAGAGCGGGAGAGACCGGAGAGATACGCAGTATTTT
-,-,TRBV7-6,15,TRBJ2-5,CASRLSGVGAETQYF,TGTGCCAGCAGACTCTCGGGGGTGGGCGCAGAGACCCAGTACTTC
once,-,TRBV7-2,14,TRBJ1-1,CASSLGQLYTEAFF,TGCGCCAGCAGCCTAGGACAGCTATACACTGAAGCTTTCTTT
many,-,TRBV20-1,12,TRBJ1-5,CSVVSGDQPQHF,TGCAGTGTCGTTTCAGGGGATCAGCCCCAGCATTTT
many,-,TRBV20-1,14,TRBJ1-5,CSARGGESNQPQHF,TGCAGTGCTAGAGGGGGGGAGAGCAATCAGCCCCAGCATTTT
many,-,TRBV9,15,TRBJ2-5,CASSLWTAPSETQYF,TGTGCCAGCAGCCTCTGGACAGCCCCAAGTGAGACCCAGTACTTC
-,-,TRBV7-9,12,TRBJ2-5,CASSLAPETQYF,TGTGCCAGCAGCTTAGCGCCGGAGACCCAGTACTTC
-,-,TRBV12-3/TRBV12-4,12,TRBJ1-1,CASSFGQFEAFF,TGTGCCAGCAGTTTCGGACAGTTCGAAGCCTTCTTT
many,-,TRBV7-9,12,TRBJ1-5,CASSYLNQPQHF,TGTGCCAGCAGCTATCTGAATCAGCCCCAGCATTTT
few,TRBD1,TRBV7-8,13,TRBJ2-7,CASSGTGSYEQYF,TGTGCCAGCTCGGGGACAGGGTCATACGAGCAGTACTTC